This TCR beta chain originates from a study of blood T cell repertoires in COVID-19. Study information: Nucleic acid was either cDNA or gDNA, and it came from T cells, B-cell-depleted T cells, or PBMCs.

Here immunoSEQ multiplex PCR was the method, and the copy in TCRdb shows in-frame clones only, minus some. The sample has nearly 110,000 clones; about 64% are singletons. This TCR derives from a human donor with acute or convalescent COVID-19. The donor label of this sample is uncertain. Sequenced input: peripheral blood.

The CDR3, as DNA: TGTGCCAGCGATAAACAGGGGAATGGTAATTCACCCCTCCACTTT. Amino acids: CASDKQGNGNSPLHF. This chain joins TRBV18 and TRBJ1-6; 7 bases match TRBD1. The germline V gene encodes CDR1 KGHSH and CDR2 LQKENI. After removal of 8 bases from V and 6 bases from J, the junction contained 10 bases not matched to a gene. The CDR3 length is 15 residues.